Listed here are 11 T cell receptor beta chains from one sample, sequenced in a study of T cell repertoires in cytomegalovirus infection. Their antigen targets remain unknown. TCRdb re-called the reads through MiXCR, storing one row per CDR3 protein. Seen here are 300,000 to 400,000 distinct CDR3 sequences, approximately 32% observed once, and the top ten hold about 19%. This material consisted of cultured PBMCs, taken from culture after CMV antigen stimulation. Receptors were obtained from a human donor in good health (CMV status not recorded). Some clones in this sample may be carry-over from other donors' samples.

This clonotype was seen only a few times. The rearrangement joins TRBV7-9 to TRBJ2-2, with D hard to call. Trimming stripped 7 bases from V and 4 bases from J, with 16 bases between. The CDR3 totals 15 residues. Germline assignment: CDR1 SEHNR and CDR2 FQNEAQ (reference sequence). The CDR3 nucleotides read TGTGCCAGCAAACTTAAGTCTGCGAGCACCGGGGAGCTGTTTTTT. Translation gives CASKLKSASTGELFF. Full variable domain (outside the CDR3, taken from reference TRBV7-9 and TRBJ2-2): DTGVSQNPRHKITKRGQNVTFRCDPISEHNRLYWYRQTLGQGPEFLTYFQNEAQLEKSRLLSDRFSAERPKGSFSTLEIQRTEQGDSAMYLCASKLKSASTGELFFGEGSRLTVL.

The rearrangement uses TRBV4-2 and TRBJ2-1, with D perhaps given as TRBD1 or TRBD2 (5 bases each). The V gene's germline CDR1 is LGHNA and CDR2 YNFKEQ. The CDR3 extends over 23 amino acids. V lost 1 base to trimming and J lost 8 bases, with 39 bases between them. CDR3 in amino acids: CASSQGWLGTIEVIQAWGHEQFF. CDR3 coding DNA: TGTGCCAGCAGCCAAGGGTGGCTCGGGACGATAGAAGTTATACAGGCTTGGGGCCATGAGCAGTTCTTC.

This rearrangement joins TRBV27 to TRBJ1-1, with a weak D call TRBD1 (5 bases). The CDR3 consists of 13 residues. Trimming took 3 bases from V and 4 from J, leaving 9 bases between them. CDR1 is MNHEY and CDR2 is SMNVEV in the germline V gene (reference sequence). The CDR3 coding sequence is TGTGCCAGCAGTTTCGGGGGAAGCACTGAAGCTTTCTTT. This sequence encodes CASSFGGSTEAFF.

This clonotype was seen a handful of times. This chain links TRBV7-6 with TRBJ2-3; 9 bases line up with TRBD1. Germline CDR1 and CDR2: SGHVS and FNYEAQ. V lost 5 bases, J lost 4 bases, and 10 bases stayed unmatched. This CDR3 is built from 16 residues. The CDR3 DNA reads TGTGCCAGCAGCACCCAACAGGGGGCAGGATCAGATACGCAGTATTTT. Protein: CASSTQQGAGSDTQYF.

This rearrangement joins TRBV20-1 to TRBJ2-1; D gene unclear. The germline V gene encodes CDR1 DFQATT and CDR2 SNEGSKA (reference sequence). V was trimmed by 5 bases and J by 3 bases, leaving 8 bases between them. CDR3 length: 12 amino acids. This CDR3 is CSASLDYNEQFF. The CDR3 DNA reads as TGCAGTGCTTCCTTGGACTACAATGAGCAGTTCTTC.

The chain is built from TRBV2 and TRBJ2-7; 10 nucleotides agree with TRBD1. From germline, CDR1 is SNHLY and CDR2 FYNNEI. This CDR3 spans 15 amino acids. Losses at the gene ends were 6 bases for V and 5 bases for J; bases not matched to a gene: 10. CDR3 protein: CASSLGTGANDEQYF. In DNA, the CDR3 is TGTGCCAGCAGCCTCGGGACAGGGGCTAACGACGAGCAGTACTTC.

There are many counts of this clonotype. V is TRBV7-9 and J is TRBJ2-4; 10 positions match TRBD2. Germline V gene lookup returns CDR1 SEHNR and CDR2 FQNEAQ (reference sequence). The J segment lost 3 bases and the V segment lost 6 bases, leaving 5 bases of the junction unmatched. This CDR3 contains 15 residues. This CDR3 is CASSPSGGFKNIQYF. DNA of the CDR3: TGTGCCAGCAGTCCTAGCGGGGGCTTCAAAAACATTCAGTACTTC.

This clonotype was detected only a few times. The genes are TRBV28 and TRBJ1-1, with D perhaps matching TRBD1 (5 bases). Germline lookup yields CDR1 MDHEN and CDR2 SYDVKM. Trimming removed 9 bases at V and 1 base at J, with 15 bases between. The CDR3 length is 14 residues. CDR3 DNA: TGTGCCAGTTGGGACGGAAAACGGAACACTGAAGCTTTCTTT. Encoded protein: CASWDGKRNTEAFF.

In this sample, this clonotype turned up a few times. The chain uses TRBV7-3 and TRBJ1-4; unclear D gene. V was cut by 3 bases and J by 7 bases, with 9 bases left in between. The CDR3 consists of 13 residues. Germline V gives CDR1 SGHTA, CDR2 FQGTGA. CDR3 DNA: TGTGCCAGCAGCTTGTCCTTCGGTGAAAAACTGTTTTTT. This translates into CASSLSFGEKLFF.

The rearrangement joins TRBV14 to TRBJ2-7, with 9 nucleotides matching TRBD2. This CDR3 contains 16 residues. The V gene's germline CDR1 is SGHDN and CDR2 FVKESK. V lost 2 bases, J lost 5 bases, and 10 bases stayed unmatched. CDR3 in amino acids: CASSQKLAGDRNEQYF. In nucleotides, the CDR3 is TGTGCCAGCAGCCAAAAATTAGCGGGAGATCGGAACGAGCAGTACTTC.

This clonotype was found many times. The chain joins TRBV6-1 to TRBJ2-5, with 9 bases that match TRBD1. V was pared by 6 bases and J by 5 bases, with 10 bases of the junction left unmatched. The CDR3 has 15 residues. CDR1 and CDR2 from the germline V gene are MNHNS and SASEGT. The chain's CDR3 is CASRRQGGIRETQYF. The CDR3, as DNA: TGTGCCAGCAGACGACAGGGGGGGATAAGGGAGACCCAGTACTTC.